This T cell receptor beta chain derives from a study of human T cells and chemical hapten exposure. At the level of the study: During the approximately 25-week study period, patients had diphenylcyclopropenone applied to the scalp every week.

Time point indicated: pre-sensitization, week 0. Treatment of the sample: therapeutic diphenylcyclopropenone sensitization with weekly scalp DPC. The total RNA was obtained from whole blood that was not fractionated. This clonotype was observed at least ten times. TCRdb independently ran MiXCR on the RACE reads; one entry per CDR3 protein. The profile shows 300,000 to 450,000 distinct CDR3 sequences, approximately 5.1% of them singletons. The CDR3 has 14 amino acids. The germline gives CDR1 MNHEY, CDR2 SVGAGI. Trimming pared 6 bases from V and 7 bases from J, leaving 16 bases between. V and J are TRBV6-5 and TRBJ1-5; D call uncertain. Sequencing used whole blood, obtained in connection with sensitization to the hapten diphenylcyclopropenone (DPC). This receptor was obtained from a woman aged 45 to 65 with alopecia areata. Some clones in this sample may be carry-over from other donors' samples. The CDR3 region is CASRRSHMGQPQHF. In DNA form, the CDR3 reads TGTGCCAGCAGGCGCAGCCACATGGGACAGCCCCAGCATTTT.